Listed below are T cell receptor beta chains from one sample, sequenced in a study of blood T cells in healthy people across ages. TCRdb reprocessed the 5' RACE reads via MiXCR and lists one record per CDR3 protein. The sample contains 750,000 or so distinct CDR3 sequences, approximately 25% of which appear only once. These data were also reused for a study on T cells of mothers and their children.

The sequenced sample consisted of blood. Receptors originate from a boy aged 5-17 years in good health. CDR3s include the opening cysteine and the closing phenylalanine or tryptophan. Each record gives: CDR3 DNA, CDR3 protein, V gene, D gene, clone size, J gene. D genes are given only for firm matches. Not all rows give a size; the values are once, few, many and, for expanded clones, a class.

TGTGCCAGCAGTTACAAGGGAAGTGGCTACACCTTC CASSYKGSGYTF TRBV6-2/TRBV6-3 . few TRBJ1-2
TGTGCCAGCAGCCAAGACGGGGGGGCCCTTTACAATGAGCAGTTCTTC CASSQDGGALYNEQFF TRBV3-1 TRBD2 few TRBJ2-1
TGTGCCAGCATCGGCGGGGCCCCTGAAGCTGAAGCTTTCTTT CASIGGAPEAEAFF TRBV7-6 . . TRBJ1-1
TGCAGTGCTAGAGGGACAGCGGATACGCAGTATTTT CSARGTADTQYF TRBV20-1 . . TRBJ2-3
TGTGCCAGCAGCCCCTTTACGAACTGGGGTATCACTGAAGCTTTCTTT CASSPFTNWGITEAFF TRBV11-2 . few TRBJ1-1
TGTGCCAGCTCACGCGGGACTAGCGGGAGTGGCTCCTACGAGCAGTACTTC CASSRGTSGSGSYEQYF TRBV18 TRBD2 . TRBJ2-7
TGTGCCAGCAGTTCATCTAGACTAGCGGAAGCCCTATACAATGAGCAGTTCTTC CASSSSRLAEALYNEQFF TRBV6-2/TRBV6-3 TRBD2 few TRBJ2-1
TGCAGCGTTGTGGTAAGCGGGAGTTTCGACAATGAGCAGTTCTTC CSVVVSGSFDNEQFF TRBV29-1 TRBD2 . TRBJ2-1
TGTGCCATCAGTGACCCCCTCAAAGCCGGCTACACCTTC CAISDPLKAGYTF TRBV10-3 . . TRBJ1-2
TGTGCCAGCAGTGAACGGGGGGCCTCCCCTGAGACCCAGTACTTC CASSERGASPETQYF TRBV6-1 . . TRBJ2-5
TGTGCCAGCAGTAACGGACAGGTGAAAGAGACCCAGTACTTC CASSNGQVKETQYF TRBV27 TRBD1 . TRBJ2-5
TGTGCCAGCAGCTTGCCGACTATTTTTAACAATGAGCAGTTCTTC CASSLPTIFNNEQFF TRBV7-2 . . TRBJ2-1
TGTGCCAGCAGCGTAGTGTCAATCCCTTCGGGGGCTGGAAACACCATATATTTT CASSVVSIPSGAGNTIYF TRBV9 . . TRBJ1-3
TGTGCCAGCAGTTACACCGGACAGGACACAGATACGCAGTATTTT CASSYTGQDTDTQYF TRBV6-6 TRBD1 . TRBJ2-3
TGTGCCAGCAGCCAAACCCAGGGAGGCGACGAGCAGTACTTC CASSQTQGGDEQYF TRBV7-9 . . TRBJ2-7
TGCGCCAGCAGCTGGACTAGCGGGGGGGCCATCTACAATGAGCAGTTCTTC CASSWTSGGAIYNEQFF TRBV5-1 TRBD2 few TRBJ2-1
TGCAGTGCTAGCGCTAGCGGGGGTAACACCGGGGAGCTGTTTTTT CSASASGGNTGELFF TRBV20-1 TRBD2 few TRBJ2-2
TGTGCCAGCAGCTCCCAACGGCATGAGCAGTTCTTC CASSSQRHEQFF TRBV7-8 . . TRBJ2-1
TGTGCCACCAGCAGAGATAGGGCGGAACGGCTGGAGACCCAGTACTTC CATSRDRAERLETQYF TRBV15 . few TRBJ2-5
TGTGCCAGCAGCCCATTTGAGGACAGGGTAATCTATGGCTACACCTTC CASSPFEDRVIYGYTF TRBV7-2 TRBD1 few TRBJ1-2
TGCAGCGTTGCAGGGGTTGGTGGTTACGAGCAGTACTTC CSVAGVGGYEQYF TRBV29-1 . . TRBJ2-7
TGTGCCAGCAGTGAATCGGCACGGCCTAACTATGGCTACACCTTC CASSESARPNYGYTF TRBV25-1 . . TRBJ1-2
TGTGCCAGCAGGATCTCTGGGGCCAACGTCCTGACTTTC CASRISGANVLTF TRBV28 . few TRBJ2-6
TGCAGCGTGAGAACAGGGGGCCAAGAGACCCAGTACTTC CSVRTGGQETQYF TRBV29-1 TRBD1 few TRBJ2-5
TGTGCCAGCCCAGGATGCGACAGGGGAAAAGAAAAATTGTTTTTT CASPGCDRGKEKLFF TRBV27 TRBD1 few TRBJ1-4
TGTGCCAGCTCACCCAGGAGCCCGGATGAAAAACTGTTTTTT CASSPRSPDEKLFF TRBV18 . . TRBJ1-4
TGCAGTGCCCCTAGACTAGCGGGCTCCTACAATGAGCAGTTCTTC CSAPRLAGSYNEQFF TRBV20-1 TRBD2 . TRBJ2-1
TGTGCCACCGAACAGGGCTACGAGCAGTACTTC CATEQGYEQYF TRBV24-1 . . TRBJ2-7
TGTGCCATCAGTACAGGGGGGACTGAAGCTTTCTTT CAISTGGTEAFF TRBV10-3 TRBD1 . TRBJ1-1
TGTGCCAGCAGGGAGGACCGTTCAAATGGCTACACCTTC CASREDRSNGYTF TRBV6-1 . . TRBJ1-2
TGTGCCAGCAGCTTAAGGCCCGTGGGCCCTGTGTCCTACAATGAGCAGTTCTTC CASSLRPVGPVSYNEQFF TRBV7-3 . . TRBJ2-1
TGTGCCAGCAGCCCGGGACCCGGAGATACGCAGTATTTT CASSPGPGDTQYF TRBV9 . . TRBJ2-3
TGTGCCAGCAGCGTAGGAGGTCAGGGCTTTGAAGCTTTCTTT CASSVGGQGFEAFF TRBV9 . . TRBJ1-1
TGTGCCAGCAGTTACGAGGCGGGGTCACCCTACGAGCAGTACTTC CASSYEAGSPYEQYF TRBV6-5 . few TRBJ2-7
TGCGCCAGCAGCCCGGGACAGCGGATTAAGACCCAGTACTTC CASSPGQRIKTQYF TRBV5-1 TRBD1 . TRBJ2-5
TGTGCCAGCAGTTTACCGGGCCCCTACGAGCAGTACTTC CASSLPGPYEQYF TRBV12-3/TRBV12-4 . few TRBJ2-7
TGCGCCAGCAGCCAAGGCCTAGGGCGGGAAGAGACCCAGTACTTC CASSQGLGREETQYF TRBV4-3 . once TRBJ2-5
TGTGCCAGCAGTCCGCCCTCATCGGGGATTAGCTCCTACAATGAGCAGTTCTTC CASSPPSSGISSYNEQFF TRBV27 . . TRBJ2-1
TGTGCCAGCAGCTCCCGGGCAGACTCCTACGAGCAGTACTTC CASSSRADSYEQYF TRBV7-9 . few TRBJ2-7
TGTGCCAGCAGCGTAGCGGTGGATCGCTACGAGCAGTACTTC CASSVAVDRYEQYF TRBV9 . . TRBJ2-7
TGTGCCAGCAGCCCGAGGGACCGAATAGACGACAATGAGCAGTTCTTC CASSPRDRIDDNEQFF TRBV14 . few TRBJ2-1